The rows below give T cell receptor beta chains drawn from one sample of a study of cytomegalovirus exposure and HLA in healthy donors. The protocol was immunoSEQ multiplex PCR, while the TCRdb copy is restricted to in-frame clones and leaves out a portion. The sample has about 150,000 clones; around 9.7% are singletons. The specimen was PBMCs. The receptors originated from a man aged 45 to 65 in good health and CMV-seronegative. Both conserved end residues are part of each CDR3. Each record gives: V gene, J gene, clone size, CDR3 protein. Clone sizes are given selectively: once, few, many, or a class where the clone is expanded.

>TRBV5-4|TRBJ2-1|many
CASSLVLTDNEQFF
>TRBV7-2|TRBJ1-3|many
CASSSLATIYF
>TRBV5-1|TRBJ2-4|NA
CASSLEGTRGSIQYF
>TRBV6-1|TRBJ2-3|few
CASTINIRVGDTQYF
>TRBV18|TRBJ2-7|NA
CASSRGQGNGRMYEQYF
>TRBV2|TRBJ1-3|few
CASSETGSGNTIYF
>TRBV5-1|TRBJ1-1|few
CASSFRGNTEAFF
>TRBV5-6|TRBJ2-7|few
CASSPERGLRSSEQYF
>TRBV30|TRBJ1-5|NA
CAWSGGANQPQHF
>TRBV2|TRBJ1-2|few
CASSEPGDSLYGYTF
>TRBV5-1|TRBJ1-2|few
CASSLGPGQGNYGYTF
>TRBV30|TRBJ1-3|NA
CAWSVGVSGNTIYF
>TRBV6-1|TRBJ1-1|few
CASSDTADTEAFF
>TRBV6-4|TRBJ1-1|NA
CATRQGMNTEAFF
>TRBV2|TRBJ2-3|NA
CASRRGAGSTDTQYF
>TRBV9|TRBJ1-1|NA
CASSVDMNTEAFF
>TRBV2|TRBJ2-1|few
CASSAREVSFF
>TRBV28|TRBJ2-7|NA
CASSSAGTGNYEQYF
>TRBV19|TRBJ1-1|few
CASIPRGQGTTEAFF
>TRBV28|TRBJ2-7|NA
CASKVRGGEQYF
>TRBV29-1|TRBJ2-5|NA
CSVGLYGTEQETQYF
>TRBV28|TRBJ2-7|NA
CASSPQGLADSYEQYF
>TRBV27|TRBJ1-2|NA
CASSRTDPNYGYTF
>TRBV30|TRBJ2-7|NA
CAWGTSSYEQYF
>TRBV29-1|TRBJ2-5|few
CSVLSQTSGRWETQYF
>TRBV30|TRBJ1-1|NA
CAWSVGVRNTEASF
>TRBV11-2|TRBJ2-1|NA
CASTWTSGFGSEQFF
>TRBV7-2|TRBJ1-1|few
CASSWGQMNTEAFF
>TRBV4-1|TRBJ1-2|few
CASSQDPGTNYGYTF
>TRBV4-2|TRBJ2-5|NA
CASSQGVGTAGKTQYF
>TRBV9|TRBJ2-1|NA
CASSARLAGAGEQFF
>TRBV19|TRBJ2-6|NA
CASNPGALSGANVLTF
>TRBV6-4|TRBJ2-3|NA
CASSDSSGGGGDTQYF
>TRBV7-9|TRBJ2-7|NA
CASTFDRAVAEQYF
>TRBV5-1|TRBJ2-5|few
CASSLAASEETQYF
>TRBV14|TRBJ1-2|once
CASSHEGALGYTF
>TRBV7-3|TRBJ2-2|few
CASSLGATAGELFF
>TRBV19|TRBJ1-2|NA
CASTPSYRGRYGYTF
>TRBV7-2|TRBJ2-7|few
CASSLDRDPHEQYF
>TRBV2|TRBJ1-6|NA
CASSGNRDPPLHF